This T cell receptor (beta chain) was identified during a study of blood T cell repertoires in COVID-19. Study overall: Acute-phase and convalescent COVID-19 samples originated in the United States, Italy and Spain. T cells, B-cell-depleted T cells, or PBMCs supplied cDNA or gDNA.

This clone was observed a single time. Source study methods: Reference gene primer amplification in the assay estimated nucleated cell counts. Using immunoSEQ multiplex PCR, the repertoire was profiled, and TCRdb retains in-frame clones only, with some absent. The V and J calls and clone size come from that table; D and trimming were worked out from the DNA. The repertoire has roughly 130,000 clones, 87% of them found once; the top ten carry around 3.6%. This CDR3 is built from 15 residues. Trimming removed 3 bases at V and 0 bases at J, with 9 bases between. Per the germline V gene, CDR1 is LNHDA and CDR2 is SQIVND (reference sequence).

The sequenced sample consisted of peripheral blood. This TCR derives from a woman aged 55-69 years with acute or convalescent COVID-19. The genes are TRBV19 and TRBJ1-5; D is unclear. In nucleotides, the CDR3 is TGTGCCAGTAGTATTAGAGTTTATAGCAATCAGCCCCAGCATTTT. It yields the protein CASSIRVYSNQPQHF. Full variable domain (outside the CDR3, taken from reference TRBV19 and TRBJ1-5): DGGITQSPKYLFRKEGQNVTLSCEQNLNHDAMYWYRQDPGQGLRLIYYSQIVNDFQKGDIAEGYSVSREKKESFPLTVTSAQKNPTAFYLCASSIRVYSNQPQHFGDGTRLSIL.